The present entry profiles one T cell receptor beta chain with its context. As yet, its antigen is unknown. A read error may account for a junction end that differs from germline. The length of the CDR3 is 16 residues. Germline-derived CDR1 and CDR2 are SGHVS and FQNEAQ. Starting from around 500 ng of total RNA, TCR beta cDNA was produced with a primer in the constant region. Amplification in three nested multiplex PCR rounds with slightly modified ARM-PCR gave rise to TCR beta libraries. In the first two PCR rounds, TRBV1-TRBV30 forward primers were paired with a C-beta reverse primer, and each round lasted approximately 9 cycles. TCRdb used MiXCR to reprocess the multiplex PCR reads, holding one entry per CDR3 protein. This table holds tens of thousands of distinct CDR3 sequences, about two thirds found once. The sample originates from a study of tumor-infiltrating lymphocytes in primary liver carcinoma. Findings of the study overall: Reduced overlap was seen in tumor-adjacent and tumor-blood pairs versus tumor region pairs.

Taking about 17-32 mg of unsorted bulk tissue, the authors co-extracted RNA and DNA. This receptor was obtained from a man aged 40-55 years with primary liver carcinoma and hepatitis B virus infection. Specimen: liver tumor tissue from sampling region 2. Indicated subset: tumor region T2, inferior pole. This chain links TRBV7-8 with TRBJ2-3, with 7 bases identical to TRBD1. CDR3 sequence reads: CASTLKGAQNTGTQYF. CDR3 DNA: TGCGCCAGCACCCTCAAGGGGGCGCAGAACACAGGTACGCAGTATTTT.